A single sample gave rise to the 17 T cell receptor beta chains below, sequenced in a study of OX40 agonist ivuxolimab in advanced cancers. The method behind the library was the immunoSEQ multiplex PCR assay. Here the immuneACCESS table is served through TCRdb, limited to in-frame sequences with V and J called. Missing clones are a known gap in these copies; in checked studies unresolved V genes cover under half, and the rest lacks a known reason. The sample table lists about 14,000 clones, 82% of them with a count of one. Clones ranked in the top ten supply about 41% of the sample. The sequences come from CD4+ or CD8+ T cells sorted from blood, collected in a trial of the OX40 agonist ivuxolimab. The receptors stem from an adult with an advanced solid tumor such as melanoma, head and neck, liver or kidney cancer.

This clone was found once. In DNA form, the CDR3 reads TGTGCCACTGCTGAACATAGCGGGGAGCTGTTTTTT. Translation gives CATAEHSGELFF. The J gene is TRBJ2-2, the V gene TRBV19; no definite D call. Germline lookup yields CDR1 LNHDA and CDR2 SQIVND (reference sequence). V was shortened by 10 bases and J by 7 bases, with 13 bases between the two germline ends. The CDR3 runs to 12 residues.

This chain uses TRBV2 with TRBJ1-5; 9 nucleotides align to TRBD1. The CDR3 spans 15 residues. The germline gives CDR1 SNHLY, CDR2 FYNNEI. Trimming at V came to 6 bases and at J to 2 bases, leaving 5 bases not matched to a gene. CDR3 sequence: CASRAQGAGNQPQHF. As DNA, the CDR3 is TGTGCCAGCAGAGCACAGGGGGCTGGCAATCAGCCCCAGCATTTT.

The chain links TRBV28 to TRBJ1-5; D is perhaps TRBD1 (5 bases). CDR3 length: 18 residues. Germline lookup yields CDR1 MDHEN and CDR2 SYDVKM. The V end lost 3 bases, the J end lost 2 bases, and 20 bases lay between the germline ends. CDR3 region: CASSLPRDPQERNQPQHF. CDR3 DNA sequence: TGTGCCAGCAGTTTGCCCAGGGACCCCCAGGAGCGCAATCAGCCCCAGCATTTT.

The count of this clone is one. V and J are TRBV7-2 and TRBJ2-1, with 10 bases lining up with TRBD2. The J segment lost 8 bases and the V segment lost 5 bases, leaving 15 bases of the junction unmatched. The CDR3 contains 17 residues. Germline CDR1 is SGHTA and CDR2 is FQGNSA. CDR3 residues: CASSVSGGAGLSDEQFF. The CDR3, as DNA: TGTGCCAGCAGCGTAAGCGGGGGGGCCGGGCTGTCGGATGAGCAGTTCTTC.

The gene calls are TRBV27 and TRBJ1-1; D is undetermined. The CDR3 has 11 amino acids. Germline lookup yields CDR1 MNHEY and CDR2 SMNVEV (reference sequence). V was clipped by 8 bases and J by 7 bases, with 11 bases between them. The CDR3 region has the DNA TGTGCCAGCGGGCTTCTTTATGAAGCTTTCTTT. Protein: CASGLLYEAFF.

This clone came up once. This rearrangement joins TRBV4-1 to TRBJ2-7; the match to TRBD2 covers 7 bases. CDR3 length: 16 residues. The V gene's germline CDR1 is MGHRA and CDR2 YSYEKL. V gave up 0 bases and J gave up 3 bases; unmatched junction bases: 8. CDR3 residues: CASSQEERLADYEQYF. In DNA, the CDR3 is TGCGCCAGCAGCCAAGAAGAAAGACTAGCAGACTACGAGCAGTACTTC.

The chain combines TRBV29-1 with TRBJ2-1; D perhaps matches TRBD2 (5 bases). There are 12 residues in the CDR3. V lost 7 bases and J 10 bases, leaving 17 bases between the germline ends. Germline assignment: CDR1 SQVTM and CDR2 ANQGSEA. The CDR3 protein is CSEGGLGVEQFF. In nucleotides, the CDR3 is TGCAGCGAAGGAGGCCTCGGGGTGGAGCAGTTCTTC.

The chain carries TRBV6-5 and TRBJ2-7; a weak D match, TRBD1 (6 bases). The CDR3 extends over 15 amino acids. CDR1 and CDR2 from the germline V gene are MNHEY and SVGAGI. Trimming shortened V by 0 bases and J by 3 bases, and 12 bases separated the two germline ends. CDR3 region: CASSYSGAQDYEQYF. CDR3 in DNA: TGTGCCAGCAGTTACTCGGGGGCCCAAGACTACGAGCAGTACTTC.

V and J are TRBV6-4 and TRBJ2-3; tentatively, D is TRBD1 or TRBD2 (5 bases each). Germline V gene data show CDR1 as MRHNA and CDR2 as SNTAGT. The germline V and J ends were trimmed by 0 bases and 3 bases, with 7 bases remaining between them. The CDR3 spans 14 residues. CDR3 in amino acids: CASSDSGETDTQYF. Written as DNA, the CDR3 is TGTGCCAGCAGTGACTCGGGGGAAACAGATACGCAGTATTTT.

The chain links TRBV6-5 to TRBJ1-2; D unresolved. V lost 2 bases, J lost 2 bases, and 6 bases lay in between. Per germline, CDR1 MNHEY and CDR2 SVGAGI. This CDR3 has 13 amino acids. This chain's CDR3 is CASSYSPNYGYTF. The CDR3 region has the DNA TGTGCCAGCAGTTACAGTCCAAACTATGGCTACACCTTC.

This clone was seen a few times. V usage is TRBV19 and J usage is TRBJ1-5; perhaps TRBD1 as D (5 bases). Germline CDR1 reads LNHDA; CDR2 reads SQIVND (reference sequence). This CDR3 has 15 amino acids. CDR3 loop: CAPPPGDYSNQPQHF. CDR3 sequence (DNA): TGTGCTCCACCGCCGGGGGACTATAGCAATCAGCCCCAGCATTTT.

The gene calls are TRBV15 and TRBJ2-1, with D uncertain. Germline CDR1 and CDR2: LNHNV and YYDKDF (reference sequence). The germline V and J ends were trimmed by 5 bases and 9 bases, with 11 bases remaining between them. The CDR3 consists of 12 residues. CDR3 bases: TGTGCCACCAGCCCGGACCAGGTTGAGCAGTTCTTC. Its protein product is CATSPDQVEQFF.

The chain couples TRBV4-3 to TRBJ1-1; D might be TRBD1 (5 bases). Germline CDR1 reads LGHNA; CDR2 reads YSLEER. The germline V and J ends were trimmed by 3 bases and 2 bases, with 7 bases remaining between them. This CDR3 region has 13 residues. CDR3 loop: CASSHGTNTEAFF. CDR3 nucleotides: TGCGCCAGCAGCCACGGGACTAACACTGAAGCTTTCTTT.

V usage is TRBV19 and J usage is TRBJ1-6; a possible D gene is TRBD1 (5 bases). In germline, CDR1 is LNHDA, CDR2 SQIVND (reference sequence). The length of the CDR3 is 15 residues. V lost 3 bases, J lost 5 bases, and 11 bases lay in between. CDR3: CASSMSGRDNSPLHF. The CDR3 nucleotides are TGTGCCAGTAGTATGTCAGGGCGAGATAATTCACCCCTCCACTTT.

This chain connects TRBV6-5 to TRBJ2-7; possible D gene TRBD2, 6 bases. V was shortened by 0 bases and J by 3 bases, with 15 bases between the two germline ends. CDR1 and CDR2 (germline): MNHEY, SVGAGI. This CDR3 has 16 residues. The CDR3 loop is CASSYSFPGRLYEQYF. The CDR3 nucleotides read TGTGCCAGCAGTTACTCCTTTCCGGGGAGGCTCTACGAGCAGTACTTC.

Only one count was recorded for this clone. The rearrangement links TRBV7-3 to TRBJ2-1, with a possible D match to TRBD2 (5 bases). Germline V gene lookup returns CDR1 SGHTA and CDR2 FQGTGA. The CDR3 length is 15 residues. Trimming removed 4 bases from V and 0 bases from J, with 10 bases in between. CDR3 coding DNA: TGTGCCAGCAGCTCTCTAGGGAGCTCCTACAATGAGCAGTTCTTC. Its translation: CASSSLGSSYNEQFF.

The chain links TRBV13 to TRBJ2-1; 10 positions agree with TRBD1. V was clipped by 5 bases and J by 6 bases; unmatched bases: 1. The germline V gene has CDR1 PRHDT and CDR2 FYEKMQ (reference sequence). This CDR3 contains 13 residues. CDR3 sequence reads: CASSRTGGNEQFF. The CDR3, as DNA: TGTGCCAGCAGCAGGACAGGGGGCAATGAGCAGTTCTTC. The full variable domain, completed using reference TRBV13 and TRBJ2-1, is AAGVIQSPRHLIKEKRETATLKCYPIPRHDTVYWYQQGPGQDPQFLISFYEKMQSDKGSIPDRFSAQQFSDYHSELNMSSLELGDSALYFCASSRTGGNEQFFGPGTRLTVL.